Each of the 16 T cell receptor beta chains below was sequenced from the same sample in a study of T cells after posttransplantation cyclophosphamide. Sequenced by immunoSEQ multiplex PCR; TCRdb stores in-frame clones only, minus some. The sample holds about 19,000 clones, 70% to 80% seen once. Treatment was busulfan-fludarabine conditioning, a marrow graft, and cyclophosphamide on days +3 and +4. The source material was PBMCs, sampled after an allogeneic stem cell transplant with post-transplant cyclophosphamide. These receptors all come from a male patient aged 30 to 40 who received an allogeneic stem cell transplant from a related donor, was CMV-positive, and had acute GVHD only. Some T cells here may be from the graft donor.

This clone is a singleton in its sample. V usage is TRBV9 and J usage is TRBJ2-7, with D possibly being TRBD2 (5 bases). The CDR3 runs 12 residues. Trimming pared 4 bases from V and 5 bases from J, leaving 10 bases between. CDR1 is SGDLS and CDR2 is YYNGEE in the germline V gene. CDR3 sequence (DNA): TGTGCCAGCAGCCCCGGACTCCACGAGCAGTACTTC. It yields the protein CASSPGLHEQYF.

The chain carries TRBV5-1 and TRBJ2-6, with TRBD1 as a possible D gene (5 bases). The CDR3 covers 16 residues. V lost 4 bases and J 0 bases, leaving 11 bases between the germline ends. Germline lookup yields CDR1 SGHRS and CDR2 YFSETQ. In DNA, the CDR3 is TGCGCCAGCAGCGATAGGGGCCGCTCTGGGGCCAACGTCCTGACTTTC. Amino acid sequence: CASSDRGRSGANVLTF.

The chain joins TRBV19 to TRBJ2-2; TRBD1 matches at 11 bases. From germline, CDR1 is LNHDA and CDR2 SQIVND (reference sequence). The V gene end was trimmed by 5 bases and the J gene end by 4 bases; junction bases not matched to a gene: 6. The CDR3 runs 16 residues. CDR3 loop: CASSSRTGGITGELFF. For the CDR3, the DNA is TGTGCCAGTAGTTCTAGGACAGGGGGCATCACCGGGGAGCTGTTTTTT. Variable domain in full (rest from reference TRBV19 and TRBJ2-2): DGGITQSPKYLFRKEGQNVTLSCEQNLNHDAMYWYRQDPGQGLRLIYYSQIVNDFQKGDIAEGYSVSREKKESFPLTVTSAQKNPTAFYLCASSSRTGGITGELFFGEGSRLTVL.

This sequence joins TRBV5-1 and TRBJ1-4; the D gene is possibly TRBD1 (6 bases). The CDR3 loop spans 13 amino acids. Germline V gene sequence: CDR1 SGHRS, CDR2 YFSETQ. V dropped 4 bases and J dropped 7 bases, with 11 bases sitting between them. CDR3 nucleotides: TGCGCCAGCAGCCGGGACAACAGTGAAAAACTGTTTTTT. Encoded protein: CASSRDNSEKLFF.

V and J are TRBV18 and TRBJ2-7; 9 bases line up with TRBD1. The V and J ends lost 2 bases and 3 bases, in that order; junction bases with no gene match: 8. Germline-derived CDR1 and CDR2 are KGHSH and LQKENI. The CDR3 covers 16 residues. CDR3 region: CASSPTGTGWIYEQYF. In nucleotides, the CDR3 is TGTGCCAGCTCACCAACTGGGACAGGGTGGATCTACGAGCAGTACTTC.

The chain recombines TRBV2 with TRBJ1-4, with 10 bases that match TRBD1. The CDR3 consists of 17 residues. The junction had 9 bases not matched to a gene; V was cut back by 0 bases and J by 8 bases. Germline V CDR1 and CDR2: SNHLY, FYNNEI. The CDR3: CASSEALQDRGGEKLFF. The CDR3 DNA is TGTGCCAGCAGTGAAGCGCTTCAGGACAGGGGGGGAGAAAAACTGTTTTTT.

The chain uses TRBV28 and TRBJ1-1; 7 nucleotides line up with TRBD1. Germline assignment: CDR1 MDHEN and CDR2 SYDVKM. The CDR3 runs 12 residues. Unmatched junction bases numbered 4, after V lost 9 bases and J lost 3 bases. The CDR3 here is CASWDRYTEAFF. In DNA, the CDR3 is TGTGCCAGTTGGGACAGATACACTGAAGCTTTCTTT.

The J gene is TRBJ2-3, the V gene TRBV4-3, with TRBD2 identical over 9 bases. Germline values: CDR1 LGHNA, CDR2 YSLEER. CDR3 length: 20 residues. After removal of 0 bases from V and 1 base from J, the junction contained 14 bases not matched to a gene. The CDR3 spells CASSQDLELAGVHGTDTQYF. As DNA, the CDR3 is TGCGCCAGCAGCCAAGATCTCGAGTTAGCGGGGGTGCACGGCACAGATACGCAGTATTTT.

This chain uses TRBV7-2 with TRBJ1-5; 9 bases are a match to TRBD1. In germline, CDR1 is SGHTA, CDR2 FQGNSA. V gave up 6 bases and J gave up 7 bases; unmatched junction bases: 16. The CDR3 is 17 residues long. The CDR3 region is CASSPPGGTGTGQPQHF. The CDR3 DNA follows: TGTGCCAGCAGTCCCCCGGGGGGGACAGGGACGGGGCAGCCCCAGCATTTT.

CDR3: CAISGWLAGRTEAFF. The CDR3 bases are TGTGCCATCAGTGGTTGGCTGGCAGGGAGGACTGAAGCTTTCTTT. This chain uses TRBV10-3 with TRBJ1-1, with D possibly matching TRBD1 (5 bases). Trimming cost V 4 bases and J 5 bases, with 17 bases left between them. CDR1 and CDR2 (germline): ENHRY, SYGVKD. There are 15 residues in the CDR3.

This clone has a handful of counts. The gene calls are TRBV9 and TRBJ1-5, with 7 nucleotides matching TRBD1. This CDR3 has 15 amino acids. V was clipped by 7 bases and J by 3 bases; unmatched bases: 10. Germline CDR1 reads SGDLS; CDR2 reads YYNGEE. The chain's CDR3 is CASSISGQANQPQHF. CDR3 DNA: TGTGCCAGCTCGATTAGCGGACAGGCCAATCAGCCCCAGCATTTT.

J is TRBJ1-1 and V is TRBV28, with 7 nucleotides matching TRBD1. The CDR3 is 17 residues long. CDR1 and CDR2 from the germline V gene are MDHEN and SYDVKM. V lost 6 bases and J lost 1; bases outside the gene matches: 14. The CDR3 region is CASSSWGRRGRNTEAFF. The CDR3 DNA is TGTGCCAGCAGCTCGTGGGGGCGCAGGGGGAGGAACACTGAAGCTTTCTTT. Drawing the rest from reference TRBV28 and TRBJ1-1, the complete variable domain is DVKVTQSSRYLVKRTGEKVFLECVQDMDHENMFWYRQDPGLGLRLIYFSYDVKMKEKGDIPEGYSVSREKKERFSLILESASTNQTSMYLCASSSWGRRGRNTEAFFGQGTRLTVV.

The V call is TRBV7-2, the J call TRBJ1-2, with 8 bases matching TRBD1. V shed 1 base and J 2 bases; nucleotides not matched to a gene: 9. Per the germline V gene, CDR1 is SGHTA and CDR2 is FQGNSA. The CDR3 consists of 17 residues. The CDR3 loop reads CASSLVSGGAGNYGYTF. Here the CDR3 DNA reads TGTGCCAGCAGCTTAGTATCAGGGGGCGCTGGGAACTATGGCTACACCTTC.

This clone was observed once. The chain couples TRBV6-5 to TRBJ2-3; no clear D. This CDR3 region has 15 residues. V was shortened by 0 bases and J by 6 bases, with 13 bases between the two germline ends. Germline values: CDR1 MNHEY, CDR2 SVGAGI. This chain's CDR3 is CASSYSNTVGDTQYF. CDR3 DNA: TGTGCCAGCAGTTACTCGAATACGGTCGGGGATACGCAGTATTTT.

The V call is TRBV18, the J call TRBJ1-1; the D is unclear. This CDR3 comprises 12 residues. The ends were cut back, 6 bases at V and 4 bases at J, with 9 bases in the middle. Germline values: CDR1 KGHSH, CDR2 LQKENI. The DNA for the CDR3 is TGTGCCAGCTCCATTAGAAGCACTGAAGCTTTCTTT. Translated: CASSIRSTEAFF.

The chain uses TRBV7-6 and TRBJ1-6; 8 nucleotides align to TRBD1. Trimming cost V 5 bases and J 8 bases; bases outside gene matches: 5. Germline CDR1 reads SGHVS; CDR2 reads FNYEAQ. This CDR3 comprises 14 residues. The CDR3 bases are TGTGCCAGCAGCCCGGACAGGGTCTATTCACCCCTCCACTTT. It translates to CASSPDRVYSPLHF.